The subject of this entry is one T cell receptor (beta chain). The count of this clone is one. The target of this receptor is not known. Base qualities are missing; no much larger clone stands one base away. The V end gives up 3 bases and the J end 5 bases, leaving 5 bases in the junction not matched to a gene. Spanning cysteine to phenylalanine, the CDR3 consists of 14 amino acids. Kept here is only the CDR3 DNA, which spans 42 bases and is read in frame from base 1. The germline V gene yields ENHRY for CDR1 and SYGVKD for CDR2. The data derive from a study of cytomegalovirus exposure and HLA in healthy donors listed by TCRdb under 2017. In the study overall: An earlier analysis of several hundred of the donors reported approximately 290 Gb of sequence data and 100 million to 140 million unique TCR beta sequences from about 200 million T cells. An early release that covered about 640 HLA-typed donors contained around 330 gigabases of sequencing data and 80 million or so unique TCR sequences. Of the 398 genotyped donors, approximately 83% fell in the genetic ancestry cluster associated with self-reported Caucasian donors. The study aimed to test whether cataloging public T cell receptors could reveal signatures of past pathogen exposure. Using immunosequencing, the study profiled T cell repertoires from 666 subjects and related those repertoires to cytomegalovirus serostatus. A separate validation cohort of about 110 different subjects was used in addition to the roughly 700-subject first cohort. To predict cytomegalovirus infection status, the study brought together high-throughput TCR immunosequencing, statistical association of individual TCRs with disease status, and machine learning. To study patterns of TCR occurrence, a later analysis re-analyzed previously published TCR beta repertoires from more than 550 donors and added high-resolution HLA genotyping. In the later analysis, no new phenotypic data were used to find candidate immune exposures; instead, reliance was placed on TCR beta sequences and their occurrence across donors. An earlier analysis of some 500 of the donors applied high-throughput TCR beta sequencing to assess whether each TCR beta V gene segment acted as functional or pseudogenic. Donor age, sex, ethnicity and CMV serostatus were compiled alongside the repertoire data. A later genetic analysis took genome-wide SNP genotypes for about 65% of the roughly 670 donors and used that subset as a discovery cohort. All discovery cohort repertoires had been generated on a single sequencing platform. HLA typing covered class I and class II loci at four-digit resolution. The number of donors typed differed by locus, with 629-630 for A, B, C, DRB1 and DQB1, roughly 520 for DQA1, 606 for DPA1, and roughly 450 for DPB1. Roughly 5 DR-DQ haplotypes were treated as single units for association and clustering because of strong linkage in the cohort. Among 398 genotyped donors of the cohort, an average of around 250,000 unique TCR beta nucleotide sequences was sequenced per donor, of which 15% to 20% were non-productive.

Libraries were prepared through the immunoSEQ multiplex PCR assay. For the multiplex PCR, a mixture combining 60 forward primers for TCR Vbeta segments and 13 reverse primers for TCR Jbeta segments was used. The CDR3 region of rearranged TCR beta genes was amplified from genomic DNA by a multiplex PCR assay. On the Illumina HiSeq System, the amplified TCR beta libraries were sequenced as 87-base-pair reads. The study's own analysis went as follows. In a later analysis, some 80 million unique TCR beta chains were counted across the roughly 610 repertoires, and some 10 million of these chains were shared by at least two donors. A nearest-neighbor algorithm error-corrected the raw reads and collapsed the reads into unique sequences, merging closely related sequences to remove PCR and sequencing errors. V, D and J gene segments were assigned by aligning CDR3 sequences to IMGT reference sequences. Each retained sequence needed at least a six-nucleotide match to both a V gene segment and a J gene segment. A rearrangement counted as productive if the CDR3 had no stop codons and remained in frame with V and J, and every other rearrangement counted as non-productive. Following IMGT convention, CDR3 was defined as the stretch from the second conserved V-encoded cysteine to the conserved J-encoded phenylalanine. The earlier analysis of more than 450 of the donors excluded sequences that lacked an unambiguous match to a single V gene segment. An earlier analysis of over 450 of the donors classified V segments as functional when productive rearrangements were above 56.7% and as segregating when the standard deviation between donors was above 5%. A statistical classification framework was built to diagnose cytomegalovirus status from the catalog of TCR beta chain sequences. V and J gene assignment, in a later analysis, came from comparing TCR nucleotide sequences with IMGT/GENE-DB human TR gene sequences. Using the TCRdist pipeline, a later analysis assigned CDR3 sequences along with most-parsimonious VDJ recombination scenarios. A later analysis defined each TCR beta chain by its CDR3 amino acid sequence plus V-gene family, and excluded reads lacking a unique V-gene family. A later analysis removed 500 to 600 highly shared, low-generation-probability nucleotide sequences to deal with suspected cross-contamination and a sequencing artifact. In a later analysis, a clonal expansion index was calculated for each public chain from normalized within-repertoire ranks of inferred template counts. In a later analysis, generation probabilities were computed with a VDJ recombination model fitted to out-of-frame rearrangements, and the resulting probabilities were checked against IGoR. In a later analysis, TCR-TCR, TCR-HLA and TCR-CMV co-occurrence was scored with hypergeometric tests, and a repertoire-size bias correction was applied to TCR pairs. False discovery rates were estimated in a later analysis by permuting HLA or CMV assignments 20 times. A later analysis grouped co-occurring TCRs with DBSCAN, adding TCRdist sequence similarity when clustering within HLA-allele-positive subsets. Repertoires with fewer than 30,000 or more than 120,000 public chains, plus five repertoires with anomalous nucleotide sharing, were excluded from co-occurrence clustering. TCRdb re-hosts the immuneACCESS table, in-frame sequences only. Its copies lack some clones; in the studies checked, an unresolved V gene accounts for under half of them, and the cause for the rest is not known. Clonal size and the V and J genes are those of that table, whereas D and trimming came from the DNA. This sample holds over 95,000 clones; around 77% were observed only once. 6% to 8.5% of the sample is in the top ten clones.

What the work shows at the level of the full study, not this receptor alone: A later genetic analysis associated a missense DCLRE1C variant with V-gene and J-gene trimming of TCR beta chains, and an independent cohort replicated the association. The authors suggested that the approach could potentially be generalized to other disease states and immunological phenotypes. In a later analysis, HLA-associated TCR beta chains showed more clonal expansion and lower generation probabilities than non-associated chains that were equally common. The classifier was reported to diagnose cytomegalovirus status with high specificity and sensitivity in both the original cohort and the validation cohort. Three of the identified cytomegalovirus-associated TCR beta chains were confirmed in vitro to be specific for cytomegalovirus antigens. Because some donors lacked HLA typing at each locus, the association tests relied only on the typed subset. When HLA alleles, especially DR and DQ, strongly co-occurred, TCR associations were difficult to assign to individual alleles. Across donors, most TCR sequences were observed very rarely, whereas some public TCRs were present in many individuals. A later analysis found that most CMV-associated TCR beta chains appeared HLA-restricted, with HLA associations seemingly driven largely by CMV exposure. Linkage disequilibrium might explain the correlated functional status among segregating V segments, but an unknown experimental factor could not be excluded. The sequencing pipeline was judged likely to have produced a cluster of highly shared sequence variants as a technical artifact. Specific HLA alleles were associated with over 15,000 TCR beta sequences at a false discovery rate of 0.05 in a later analysis. In this cohort, only TCR beta chains were sequenced, and detectable features were limited by the absence of alpha or paired-chain data. CMV serostatus was the only immune exposure information available for the cohort. Several of the top co-occurrence clusters appeared to be linked to parvovirus B19, influenza, CMV and Epstein-Barr virus, according to a later analysis. Because the 87-base-pair reads could not distinguish some IMGT-functional V segments, including TRBV6-2 and TRBV6-3, those segments were excluded. In a later analysis, TCR association rates were found to vary across HLA loci, with the most associated TCRs seen for DRB1 alleles and the fewest for HLA-C alleles. The study listed around 160 TCR beta chains as associated with cytomegalovirus. A further reported finding was that TCR beta sequences accurately predicted the HLA-A and HLA-B alleles for most subjects in the first cohort. Broadly in line with IMGT annotations, most TCR beta V segments showed up in productive rearrangements about 90% or about 30% of the time in an earlier analysis of several hundred of the donors. Compared with the approximately 700-donor mean, donors in an Asian-associated ancestry cluster had fewer N-insertions in productive TCRs, according to a later genetic analysis. Because counts were too low, some 17 rarely observed V segments, including chromosome 9 orphons, were excluded from the earlier analysis of several hundred of the donors. Presence/absence analyses assumed roughly uniform sequencing depth across donors, an assumption that may not hold.

In total, approximately 610 healthy bone marrow donors made up the cohort. All cohort members were sampled while nominally healthy, although unrecorded immune exposures were likely present. The donor tested CMV seronegative, placing the donor among the roughly 350 seronegative members of the cohort. A peripheral blood sample was provided by each donor, and peripheral blood mononuclear cells were used for TCR beta sequencing. The Qiagen DNeasy Blood Extraction Kit was used to extract genomic DNA from the blood cell samples. This TCR derives from a female donor in good health and CMV-seronegative. Input material: PBMCs. This chain joins TRBV10-3 to TRBJ2-5, with 8 junctional bases fitting TRBD1. Here is the DNA: TGTGCCATCAGTGATGGGACAGGAACCGAGACCCAGTACTTC. Protein translation: CAISDGTGTETQYF.